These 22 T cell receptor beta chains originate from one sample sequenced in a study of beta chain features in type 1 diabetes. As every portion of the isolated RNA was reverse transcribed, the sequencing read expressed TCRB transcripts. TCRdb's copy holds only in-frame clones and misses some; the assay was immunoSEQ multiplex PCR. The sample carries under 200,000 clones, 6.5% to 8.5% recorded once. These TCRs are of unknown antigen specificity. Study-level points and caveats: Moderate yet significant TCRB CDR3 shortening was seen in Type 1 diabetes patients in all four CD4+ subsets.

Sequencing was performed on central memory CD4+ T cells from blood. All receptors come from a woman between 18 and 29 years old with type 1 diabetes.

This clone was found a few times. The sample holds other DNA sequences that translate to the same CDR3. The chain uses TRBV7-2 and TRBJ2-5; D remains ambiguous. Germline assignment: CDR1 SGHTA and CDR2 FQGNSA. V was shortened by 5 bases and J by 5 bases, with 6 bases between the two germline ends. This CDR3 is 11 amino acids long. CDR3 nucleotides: TGTGCCAGCAGCCCTCAGGAGACCCAGTACTTC. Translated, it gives CASSPQETQYF.

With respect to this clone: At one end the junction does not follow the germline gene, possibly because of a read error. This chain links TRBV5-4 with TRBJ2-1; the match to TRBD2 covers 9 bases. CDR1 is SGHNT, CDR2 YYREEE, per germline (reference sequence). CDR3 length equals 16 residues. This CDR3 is CASSPVAGEGYNEQFF. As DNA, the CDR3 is TGCGCCAGCAGCCCCGTAGCGGGGGAGGGCTACAATGAGCAGTTCTTC.

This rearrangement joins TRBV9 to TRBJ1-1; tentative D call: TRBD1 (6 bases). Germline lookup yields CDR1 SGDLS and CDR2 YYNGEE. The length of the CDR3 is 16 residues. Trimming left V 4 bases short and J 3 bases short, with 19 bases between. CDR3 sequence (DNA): TGTGCCAGCAGCAAAACTCCGGGACATCTGGACACTGAAGCTTTCTTT. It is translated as CASSKTPGHLDTEAFF.

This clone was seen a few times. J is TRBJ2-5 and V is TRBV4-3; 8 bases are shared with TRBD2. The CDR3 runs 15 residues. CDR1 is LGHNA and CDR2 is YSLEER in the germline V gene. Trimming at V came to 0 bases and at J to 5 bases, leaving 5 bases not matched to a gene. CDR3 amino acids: CASSQDPTSGETQYF. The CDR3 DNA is TGCGCCAGCAGCCAAGATCCCACTAGCGGTGAGACCCAGTACTTC.

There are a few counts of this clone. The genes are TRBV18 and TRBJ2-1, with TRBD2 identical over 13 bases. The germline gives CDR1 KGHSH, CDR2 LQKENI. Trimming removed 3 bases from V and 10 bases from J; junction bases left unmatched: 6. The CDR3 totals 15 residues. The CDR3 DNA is TGTGCCAGCTCACCTGGGACTAGCGGGGTTTGGGAGCAGTTCTTC. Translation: CASSPGTSGVWEQFF.

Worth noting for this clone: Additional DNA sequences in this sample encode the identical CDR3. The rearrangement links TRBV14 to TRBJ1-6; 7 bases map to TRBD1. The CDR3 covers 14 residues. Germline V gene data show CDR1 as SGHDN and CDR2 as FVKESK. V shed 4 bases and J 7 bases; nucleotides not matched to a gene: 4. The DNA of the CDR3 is TGTGCCAGCAGCCTAGTACAGGGGAATTCACCCCTCCACTTT. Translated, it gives CASSLVQGNSPLHF.

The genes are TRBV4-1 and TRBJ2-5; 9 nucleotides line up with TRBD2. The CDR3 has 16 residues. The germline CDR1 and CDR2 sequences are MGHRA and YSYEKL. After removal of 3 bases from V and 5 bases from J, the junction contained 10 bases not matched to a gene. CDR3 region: CASSHSAGGPEETQYF. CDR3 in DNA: TGCGCCAGCAGCCACTCCGCGGGAGGGCCGGAGGAGACCCAGTACTTC.

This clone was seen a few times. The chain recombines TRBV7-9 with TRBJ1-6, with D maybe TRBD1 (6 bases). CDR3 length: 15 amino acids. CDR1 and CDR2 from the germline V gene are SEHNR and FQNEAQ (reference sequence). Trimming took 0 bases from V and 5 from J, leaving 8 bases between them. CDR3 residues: CASSLAQGNNSPLHF. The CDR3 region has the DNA TGTGCCAGCAGCTTAGCGCAGGGGAATAATTCACCCCTCCACTTT.

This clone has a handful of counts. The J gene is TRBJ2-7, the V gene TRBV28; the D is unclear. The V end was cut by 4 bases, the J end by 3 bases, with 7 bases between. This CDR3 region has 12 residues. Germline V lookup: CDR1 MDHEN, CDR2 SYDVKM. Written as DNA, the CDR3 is TGTGCCAGCAGTTCCCTCTTCTACGAGCAGTACTTC. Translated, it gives CASSSLFYEQYF.

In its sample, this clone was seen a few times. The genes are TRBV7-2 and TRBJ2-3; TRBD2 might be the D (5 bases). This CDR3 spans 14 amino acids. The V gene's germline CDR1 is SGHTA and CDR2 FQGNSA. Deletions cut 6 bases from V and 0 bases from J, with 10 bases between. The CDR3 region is CASSPSGSTDTQYF. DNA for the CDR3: TGTGCCAGCAGTCCCAGCGGTAGCACAGATACGCAGTATTTT. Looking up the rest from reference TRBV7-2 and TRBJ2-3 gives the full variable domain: GAGVSQSPSNKVTEKGKDVELRCDPISGHTALYWYRQSLGQGLEFLIYFQGNSAPDKSGLPSDRFSAERTGGSVSTLTIQRTQQEDSAVYLCASSPSGSTDTQYFGPGTRLTVL.

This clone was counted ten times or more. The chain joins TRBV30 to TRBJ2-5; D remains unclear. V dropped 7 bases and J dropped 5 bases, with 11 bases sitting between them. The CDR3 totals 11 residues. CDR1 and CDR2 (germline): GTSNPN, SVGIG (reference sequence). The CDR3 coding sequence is TGTGCCTTGGCCCTCGGGGAGACCCAGTACTTC. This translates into CALALGETQYF.

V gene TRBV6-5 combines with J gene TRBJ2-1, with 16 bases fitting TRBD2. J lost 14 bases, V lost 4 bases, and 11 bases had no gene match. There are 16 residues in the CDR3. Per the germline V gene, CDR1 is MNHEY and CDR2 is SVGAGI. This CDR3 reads CASSFPLGTSGREEFF. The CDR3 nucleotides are TGTGCCAGCAGTTTCCCCCTCGGGACTAGCGGGAGGGAGGAGTTCTTC.

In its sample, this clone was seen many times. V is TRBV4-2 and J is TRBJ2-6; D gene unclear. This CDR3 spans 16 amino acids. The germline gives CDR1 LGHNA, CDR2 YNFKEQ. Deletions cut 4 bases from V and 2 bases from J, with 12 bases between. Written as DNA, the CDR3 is TGTGCCAGCAGCCTTGAGGCCAGCGCTGGGGCCAACGTCCTGACTTTC. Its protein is CASSLEASAGANVLTF.

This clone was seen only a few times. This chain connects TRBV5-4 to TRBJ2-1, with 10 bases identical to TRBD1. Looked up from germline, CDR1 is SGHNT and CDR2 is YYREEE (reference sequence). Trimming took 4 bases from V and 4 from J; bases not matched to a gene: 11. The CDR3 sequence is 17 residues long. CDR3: CASSPSFGTGVYNEQFF. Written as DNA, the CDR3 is TGTGCCAGCAGCCCCTCATTCGGGACAGGGGTTTACAATGAGCAGTTCTTC.

The CDR3 nucleotides are TGTGCCAGCAGCAAAGCCCCAGGTGAAAAACTGTTTTTT. It specifies CASSKAPGEKLFF. This chain joins TRBV21-1 and TRBJ1-4; the D call of TRBD1 is as the table states it, not checked on the DNA. TRBV21-1 is a pseudogene segment. There are 13 residues in the CDR3.

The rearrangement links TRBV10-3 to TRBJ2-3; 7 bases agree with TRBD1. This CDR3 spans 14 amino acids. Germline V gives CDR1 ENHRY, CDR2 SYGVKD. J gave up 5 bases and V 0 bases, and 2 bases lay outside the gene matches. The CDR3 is CAISESPGGDTQYF. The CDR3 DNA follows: TGTGCCATCAGTGAGTCGCCAGGGGGAGATACGCAGTATTTT.

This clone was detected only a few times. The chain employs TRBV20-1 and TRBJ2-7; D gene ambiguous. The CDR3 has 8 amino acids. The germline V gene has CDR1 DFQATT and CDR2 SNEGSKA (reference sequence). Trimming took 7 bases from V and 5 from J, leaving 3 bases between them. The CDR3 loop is CSVDEQYF. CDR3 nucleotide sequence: TGCAGTGTAGACGAGCAGTACTTC.

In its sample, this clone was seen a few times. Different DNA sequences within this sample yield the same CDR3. CDR3 loop: CASSYGGGSYNEQFF. DNA for the CDR3: TGTGCCAGCAGTTACGGCGGGGGCTCCTACAATGAGCAGTTCTTC. The genes are TRBV6-6 and TRBJ2-1, with 7 bases aligning to TRBD2. This CDR3 spans 15 amino acids. Per germline, CDR1 MNHNY and CDR2 SVGAGI (reference sequence). The ends lost 2 bases at V and 0 bases at J; junction bases unmatched: 1.

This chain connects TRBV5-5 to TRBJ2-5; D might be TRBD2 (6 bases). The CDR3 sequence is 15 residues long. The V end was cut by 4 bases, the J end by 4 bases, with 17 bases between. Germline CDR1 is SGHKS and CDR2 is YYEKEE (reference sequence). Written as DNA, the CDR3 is TGTGCCAGCAGCCCGACGACTAGGCAGCCAGAGACCCAGTACTTC. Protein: CASSPTTRQPETQYF.

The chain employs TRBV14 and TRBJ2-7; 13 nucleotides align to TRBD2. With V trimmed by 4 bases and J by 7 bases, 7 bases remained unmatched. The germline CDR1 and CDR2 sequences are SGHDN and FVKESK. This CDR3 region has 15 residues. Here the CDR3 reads CASSLGTSGIREQYF. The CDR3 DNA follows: TGTGCCAGCAGCCTTGGGACTAGCGGGATTCGAGAGCAGTACTTC.

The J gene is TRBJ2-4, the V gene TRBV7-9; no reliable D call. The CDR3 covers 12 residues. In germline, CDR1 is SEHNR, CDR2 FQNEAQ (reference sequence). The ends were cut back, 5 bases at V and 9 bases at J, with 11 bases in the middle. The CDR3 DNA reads TGTGCCAGCAGCCTCCAGGAAAGCATTCAGTACTTC. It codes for CASSLQESIQYF. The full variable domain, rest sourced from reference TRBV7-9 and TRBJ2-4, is DTGVSQNPRHKITKRGQNVTFRCDPISEHNRLYWYRQTLGQGPEFLTYFQNEAQLEKSRLLSDRFSAERPKGSFSTLEIQRTEQGDSAMYLCASSLQESIQYFGAGTRLSVL.

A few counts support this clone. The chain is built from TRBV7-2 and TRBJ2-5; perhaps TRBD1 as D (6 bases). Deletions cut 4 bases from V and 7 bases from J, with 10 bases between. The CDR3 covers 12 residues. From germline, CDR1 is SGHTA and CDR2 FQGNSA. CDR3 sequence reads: CASSSPQGTQYF. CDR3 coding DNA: TGTGCCAGCAGCTCTCCACAGGGGACCCAGTACTTC.